This T cell receptor beta chain was recovered during a study of T-cell reconstitution after alpha-beta-depleted transplantation in children. Germline assignment: CDR1 SQVTM and CDR2 ANQGSEA. The V gene end was trimmed by 4 bases and the J gene end by 7 bases; junction bases not matched to a gene: 2. The CDR3 runs 12 residues. TCRbeta library preparation incorporated unique molecular identifiers. TCRdb reprocessed the PCR reads via MiXCR and lists one record per CDR3 protein. The profile covers a few hundred thousand distinct CDR3 sequences, with about 23% appearing a single time and over 2.5% taken by the ten largest. This clonotype was seen ten or more times.

The sample here was PBMCs, taken before TCRalphabeta/CD19-depleted stem cell transplant. This chain connects TRBV29-1 to TRBJ2-1, with TRBD1 identical over 9 bases. The receptor was isolated from a girl aged 2 to 10 with Fanconi anemia, due to receive a stem cell transplant. The CDR3 DNA follows: TGCAGCGTTGGACAGGGGGGGAATGAGCAGTTCTTC. Translating it yields CSVGQGGNEQFF.